This TCR beta chain was sequenced for a study of T cell repertoires in cytomegalovirus infection. At the level of the study: Public TCR beta signatures indicated both CMV infection and matching HLA type. Whole-study results and caveats: Dominating the ex vivo response were TCR beta clonotypes that were CMV-specific and HLA-C-restricted.

Germline CDR1 DFQATT, CDR2 SNEGSKA (reference sequence). This CDR3 has 14 residues. The ends were cut back, 1 base at V and 1 base at J, with 11 bases in the middle. Note on this clonotype: Antigen unknown.

TCRdb itself ran the reads through MiXCR, one entry per CDR3 protein. The data contain about 130,000 distinct CDR3 sequences, 20% to 30% of them seen just once; the ten biggest clones take up around 32%. The source material was PBMCs, sequenced either directly or after in vitro stimulation (not recorded which). The V and J genes are TRBV20-1 and TRBJ2-7, with no clear D. This receptor was obtained from a human donor in good health (CMV status not recorded). Some clones in this sample may be carry-over from other donors' samples. The CDR3 bases are TGCAGTGCTAGAGGGGCTAGGCAATCCTACGAGCAGTACTTC. Translated: CSARGARQSYEQYF.